Below, 8 T cell receptor beta chains from the same sample are listed, as sequenced in a study of blood T cell repertoires in COVID-19 (dated by TCRdb to the early 2020s). The library was produced with the immunoSEQ multiplex PCR assay. The immuneACCESS repertoire file appears here via TCRdb, limited to in-frame rearrangements. These files lack a portion of the clones; in checked studies, under half of the deficit traces to unresolved V genes, and the cause of the others is not known. For this sample the table gives approximately 89,000 clones, of which roughly 80% were detected only once. Jointly, the top ten make up 6.3% of the sample. The sequenced material came from peripheral blood. These receptors were collected from a man between 65 and 80 years old with COVID-19, enrolled during active disease.

The chain links TRBV28 to TRBJ1-1; D is possibly TRBD1 (5 bases). The CDR3 sequence is 15 residues long. Germline CDR1 and CDR2: MDHEN and SYDVKM. V lost 5 bases to trimming and J lost 2 bases, with 15 bases between them. CDR3 nucleotide sequence: TGTGCCAGCAGTGGGGCGGGGACTGCCAACACTGAAGCTTTCTTT. Protein sequence: CASSGAGTANTEAFF.

The V and J genes are TRBV7-8 and TRBJ2-5, with TRBD2 identical over 10 bases. J gave up 2 bases and V 2 bases, and 5 bases lay outside the gene matches. CDR1 and CDR2 (germline): SGHVS, FQNEAQ. The length of the CDR3 is 16 residues. The CDR3: CASSLMTSGSQETQYF. DNA of the CDR3: TGTGCCAGCAGCTTAATGACTAGCGGGTCTCAAGAGACCCAGTACTTC.

The chain uses TRBV6-5 and TRBJ1-2, with D tentatively TRBD1 (5 bases). This CDR3 has 16 residues. Trimming removed 0 bases at V and 4 bases at J, with 15 bases between. Germline V gene lookup returns CDR1 MNHEY and CDR2 SVGAGI. This CDR3 is CASSYSGGPGGYGYTF. DNA of the CDR3: TGTGCCAGCAGTTACTCGGGCGGCCCGGGGGGCTATGGCTACACCTTC.

The V call is TRBV6-2 or TRBV6-3, the J call TRBJ2-3; 10 bases match TRBD1. V lost 6 bases and J lost 6; bases outside the gene matches: 6. The CDR3 length is 14 residues. Germline CDR1 and CDR2: MNHEY and SVGEGT. In DNA, the CDR3 is TGTGCCAGCAGCGACAGGGGGCGAGGGGATACGCAGTATTTT. Translating it yields CASSDRGRGDTQYF.

The V and J genes are TRBV7-3 and TRBJ2-3, with 12 bases aligning to TRBD1. Looked up from germline, CDR1 is SGHTA and CDR2 is FQGTGA. J was trimmed by 7 bases and V by 5 bases; bases with no gene match: 7. CDR3 length equals 15 residues. In DNA form, the CDR3 reads TGTGCCAGCAGCCCGGGACAGGGGGCGCGATATACGCAGTATTTT. This codes for CASSPGQGARYTQYF.

J is TRBJ2-3 and V is TRBV5-1, with D tentatively TRBD2 (5 bases). Germline loops: CDR1 SGHRS, CDR2 YFSETQ. The CDR3 has 17 amino acids. The ends were cut back, 1 base at V and 0 bases at J, with 15 bases in the middle. The CDR3 DNA is TGCGCCAGCAGCTTGCCTCGGGGTTTGGGGAGCACAGATACGCAGTATTTT. Its translation is CASSLPRGLGSTDTQYF.

This clone was counted once. This chain joins TRBV27 and TRBJ1-6, with 10 bases matching TRBD1. Germline loops: CDR1 MNHEY, CDR2 SMNVEV (reference sequence). The J segment lost 0 bases and the V segment lost 5 bases, leaving 7 bases of the junction unmatched. CDR3 length: 18 residues. CDR3 in DNA: TGTGCCAGCAGTGGGGGACAGGGGTCACACTCCTATAATTCACCCCTCCACTTT. Amino acid sequence: CASSGGQGSHSYNSPLHF.

This chain joins TRBV3-1 (or the pseudogene TRBV3-2) and TRBJ1-6, with 7 bases matching TRBD1. Germline V lookup: CDR1 LGHDT, CDR2 YNNKEL (reference sequence). The CDR3 runs 16 residues. Losses at the gene ends were 0 bases for V and 5 bases for J; bases not matched to a gene: 4. The CDR3, as DNA: TGTGCCAGCAGCCAAGAATCCGGGACAGATAATTCACCCCTCCACTTT. Amino acids: CASSQESGTDNSPLHF.